The 21 T cell receptor beta chains below all came from one sample that was sequenced in a study of prognosis after radiotherapy for stage I lung cancer. The TCR beta CDR3 region was amplified from genomic DNA, with two rounds of multiplex PCR being used for the amplification. TRBV and TRBJ genes each had their own specific primers in first-round PCR. TCRdb processed the multiplex PCR reads anew with MiXCR; each CDR3 protein has one entry. The table lists 20,000 or so distinct CDR3 sequences, about a quarter of them singletons. Sequencing was performed on PBMCs, taken before or after stereotactic body radiation therapy (not recorded which). The receptors derive from a donor over 45 with non-small cell lung cancer.

This clonotype was picked up many times. This chain uses TRBV5-4 with TRBJ2-2; 9 bases match TRBD1. J was trimmed by 0 bases and V by 5 bases; bases with no gene match: 5. This CDR3 is 16 amino acids long. Germline CDR1 is SGHNT and CDR2 is YYREEE (reference sequence). CDR3: CASRLTGGANTGELFF. The CDR3 DNA follows: TGTGCCAGCAGGTTGACAGGGGGGGCGAACACCGGGGAGCTGTTTTTT.

This clonotype has only a few counts. V usage is TRBV2 and J usage is TRBJ2-1; 14 bases are shared with TRBD2. The J segment lost 7 bases and the V segment lost 4 bases, leaving 9 bases of the junction unmatched. The germline gives CDR1 SNHLY, CDR2 FYNNEI. The CDR3 covers 17 residues. The CDR3 spells CASSGGGLAGVLNEQFF. CDR3 sequence (DNA): TGTGCCAGCAGTGGGGGGGGACTAGCGGGAGTTTTGAATGAGCAGTTCTTC.

This clonotype showed up many times. The chain is built from TRBV6-2 or TRBV6-3 and TRBJ2-1, with D unclear. V lost 5 bases to trimming and J lost 6 bases, with 2 bases between them. This CDR3 has 10 amino acids. The germline V gene encodes CDR1 MNHEY and CDR2 SVGEGT. The CDR3 spells CASSLNEQFF. The CDR3 nucleotides read TGTGCCAGCAGTCTCAATGAGCAGTTCTTC.

This clonotype occurred many times. The V and J genes are TRBV6-2 or TRBV6-3 and TRBJ2-3, with 8 bases that match TRBD2. Per germline, CDR1 MNHEY and CDR2 SVGEGT. V trimming: 6 bases; J trimming: 6 bases; junction bases outside the gene matches: 11. The CDR3 length is 15 residues. The CDR3 is CASRESGTSHDTQYF. The CDR3 nucleotides are TGTGCCAGCAGGGAGTCCGGGACTAGTCACGATACGCAGTATTTT.

This clonotype was seen repeatedly, ten times or more. This chain uses TRBV6-5 with TRBJ2-4, with 12 bases identical to TRBD2. Germline-derived CDR1 and CDR2 are MNHEY and SVGAGI. V shed 4 bases, J shed 0 bases, and the junction held 19 bases outside the gene matches. The CDR3 has 22 amino acids. The CDR3 sequence is CASSSSEASGRAGPIAKNIQYF. The CDR3 DNA reads TGTGCCAGCAGTTCCTCGGAGGCTAGCGGGAGGGCCGGTCCCATAGCCAAAAACATTCAGTACTTC.

The table lists this clonotype with many counts. The CDR3, as DNA: TGCGCCAGCAGCCAATCGTCAGGAAACACCATATATTTT. This sequence encodes CASSQSSGNTIYF. The chain is built from TRBV4-3 and TRBJ1-3, with unresolved D. Germline V gives CDR1 LGHNA, CDR2 YSLEER. Trimming took off 2 bases at V and 4 bases at J, with 6 bases between the two ends. This CDR3 is built from 13 residues.

As concerns this clonotype: It may be a read error: a sequence one base away is much more abundant. V is TRBV27 and J is TRBJ2-7; D is unclear. Germline V CDR1 and CDR2: MNHEY, SMNVEV (reference sequence). The CDR3 extends over 10 amino acids. The CDR3 DNA reads TGTGCCAGCAGTTGTCTCGAGCGGTACTTC. Its protein product is CASSCLERYF.

This clonotype was picked up many times. The V and J genes are TRBV3-1 and TRBJ1-4, with D tentatively TRBD1 (6 bases). Germline lookup yields CDR1 LGHDT and CDR2 YNNKEL (reference sequence). Trimming took off 5 bases at V and 0 bases at J, with 13 bases between the two ends. CDR3 size: 16 residues. CDR3 amino acids: CASSSRGPATNEKLFF. CDR3 coding DNA: TGTGCCAGCAGCTCCAGGGGACCTGCAACTAATGAAAAACTGTTTTTT.

This chain links TRBV2 with TRBJ2-2, with D uncertain. Germline V gene data show CDR1 as SNHLY and CDR2 as FYNNEI. Between the trimmed V and J ends, which lost 7 bases and 6 bases, there was a span of 9 bases. The CDR3 is 12 amino acids. The CDR3, as DNA: TGTGCCAGCACCACAGCACCCGGGGAGCTGTTTTTT. As protein: CASTTAPGELFF.

This clonotype was seen at least ten times. The chain has TRBV6-2 or TRBV6-3 and TRBJ2-1; 10 bases agree with TRBD1. CDR3 size: 15 residues. The J segment lost 9 bases and the V segment lost 5 bases, leaving 10 bases of the junction unmatched. CDR1 MNHEY and CDR2 SVGEGT come from the germline V gene. The CDR3 sequence: CASSDRDRGSREQFF. The CDR3, as DNA: TGTGCCAGCAGTGACCGGGACAGGGGTTCACGTGAGCAGTTCTTC.

This clonotype was seen at least ten times. V gene TRBV5-6 combines with J gene TRBJ1-1; unclear D gene. The V gene's germline CDR1 is SGHDT and CDR2 YYEEEE. This CDR3 region has 12 residues. Between the trimmed V and J ends, which lost 0 bases and 10 bases, there was a span of 10 bases. In DNA form, the CDR3 reads TGTGCCAGCAGCTTGGAGTTCGGCGGAGCTTTCTTT. Translating gives CASSLEFGGAFF.

The J gene is TRBJ2-1, the V gene TRBV15; TRBD1 matches 8 bases. The germline gives CDR1 LNHNV, CDR2 YYDKDF (reference sequence). The length of the CDR3 is 16 residues. With 7 bases clipped from V and 8 bases from J, the junction kept 16 bases outside the gene matches. The CDR3 region has the DNA TGTGCCACCATCAGGCACCGGACAGGGTGTCTCGATGAGCAGTTCTTC. It yields the protein CATIRHRTGCLDEQFF.

This clonotype was recorded at least ten times. This chain links TRBV20-1 with TRBJ1-1; 9 bases agree with TRBD1. The ends lost 5 bases at V and 8 bases at J; junction bases unmatched: 12. The CDR3 consists of 14 residues. Germline V gene lookup returns CDR1 DFQATT and CDR2 SNEGSKA (reference sequence). The CDR3 coding sequence is TGCAGTGCTTCCGGGACAGGGCGACTCCACGAAGCTTTCTTT. The encoded protein is CSASGTGRLHEAFF.

V is TRBV6-4 and J is TRBJ2-3; D is ambiguous. With 6 bases removed from V and 4 bases from J, the gap between germline ends came to 14 bases. Looked up from germline, CDR1 is MRHNA and CDR2 is SNTAGT. This CDR3 region has 14 residues. CDR3 in amino acids: CASRGGPVADTQYF. CDR3 bases: TGTGCCAGCAGGGGCGGACCTGTCGCAGATACGCAGTATTTT.

This clonotype came up many times. This chain joins TRBV19 and TRBJ1-1; 12 positions agree with TRBD1. Germline lookup yields CDR1 LNHDA and CDR2 SQIVND (reference sequence). J gave up 7 bases and V 9 bases, and 9 bases lay outside the gene matches. The CDR3 is made up of 14 amino acids. The CDR3 sequence: CASEPGQGAVEAFF. In DNA, the CDR3 is TGTGCCAGCGAGCCGGGACAGGGGGCCGTTGAAGCTTTCTTT.

This clonotype was counted ten times or more. The chain has TRBV5-4 and TRBJ1-4, with TRBD1 matching 7 bases. CDR1 is SGHNT and CDR2 is YYREEE in the germline V gene (reference sequence). The CDR3 consists of 14 residues. J lost 6 bases, V lost 4 bases, and 6 bases had no gene match. CDR3 DNA sequence: TGTGCCAGCAGCCCCACAGGGGAGGATGAAAAACTGTTTTTT. Translated: CASSPTGEDEKLFF.

This clonotype was seen many times. The chain has TRBV29-1 and TRBJ1-2; D not certain. The ends were cut back, 1 base at V and 2 bases at J, with 5 bases in the middle. Germline CDR1 SQVTM, CDR2 ANQGSEA. This CDR3 is built from 12 residues. CDR3 DNA: TGCAGCGTTGAAGGACGGAACTATGGCTACACCTTC. Encoded protein: CSVEGRNYGYTF.

Regarding this clonotype: This is likely a read error, given that the CDR3 carries no conserved phenylalanine or tryptophan at its end. No DNA is shown, since the ends of the CDR3 on it are uncertain; the CDR3 is the one TCRdb lists. The chain is built from TRBV20-1 and TRBJ2-7; TRBD1, the table's D call, was not compared with the DNA. Germline V gene sequence: CDR1 DFQATT, CDR2 SNEGSKA (reference sequence). The CDR3 is 14 residues long, counting both termini. CDR3 amino acids: CSPGGRTQLYEQHL.

This clonotype was counted ten times or more. The chain is built from TRBV24-1 and TRBJ2-4; 14 bases fit TRBD2. V gave up 4 bases and J gave up 2 bases; unmatched junction bases: 6. The CDR3 consists of 18 residues. Germline CDR1 KGHDR, CDR2 SFDVKD. DNA of the CDR3: TGTGCCACCAGTGACTCAGGACTAGCGGGAGGTTCCAAAAACATTCAGTACTTC. Translated, it gives CATSDSGLAGGSKNIQYF.

This clonotype has at least ten counts. The chain carries TRBV28 and TRBJ1-5; D remains unclear. V was pared by 3 bases and J by 0 bases, with 9 bases between. The CDR3 has 15 amino acids. Germline assignment: CDR1 MDHEN and CDR2 SYDVKM. The DNA of the CDR3 is TGTGCCAGCAGTTTCTTGGAGACTAGCAATCAGCCCCAGCATTTT. Its translation: CASSFLETSNQPQHF.

By sample fraction, this clonotype is medium-sized (0.01 to 0.1%). CDR3 loop: CASTLVNTIYF. CDR3 nucleotide sequence: TGTGCCAGCACCCTGGTAAACACCATATATTTT. The chain uses TRBV12-3 or TRBV12-4 and TRBJ1-3; no definite D call. Trimming pared 7 bases from V and 6 bases from J, leaving 7 bases between. The CDR3 runs 11 residues.